These T cell receptor beta chains were read from a single sample in a study of blood T cell repertoires in COVID-19. Sequenced by immunoSEQ multiplex PCR; TCRdb stores in-frame clones only, minus some. The sample carries around 220,000 clones, around 80% recorded once. The sequencing input was peripheral blood. The receptor set was obtained from a human donor in a cohort sampled during active COVID-19. The CDR3 runs from the conserved cysteine through the conserved F or W. D genes are given only for firm matches. Clone size is not always given. Where it is, it says once, few, many or a class for expanded clones.

d_gene: .; abundance: .; v_gene: TRBV14; j_gene: TRBJ2-5; CDR3nt: TGTGCCAGCAGCCAAGGTAGCGCAATGAGGGAGGAGACCCAGTACTTC; CDR3aa: CASSQGSAMREETQYF
d_gene: TRBD2; abundance: .; v_gene: TRBV5-4; j_gene: TRBJ2-7; CDR3nt: TGTGCCAGCAGCTCGGGACTAGCGAACTACGAGCAGTACTTC; CDR3aa: CASSSGLANYEQYF
d_gene: .; abundance: .; v_gene: TRBV27; j_gene: TRBJ1-1; CDR3nt: TGTGCCAGCACCTATACGGGGAGCACTGAAGCTTTCTTT; CDR3aa: CASTYTGSTEAFF
d_gene: TRBD1; abundance: .; v_gene: TRBV9; j_gene: TRBJ2-2; CDR3nt: TGTGCCAGCAGCGAGACAGGGGCCGGGGAGCTGTTTTTT; CDR3aa: CASSETGAGELFF
d_gene: TRBD2; abundance: few; v_gene: TRBV6-5; j_gene: TRBJ2-7; CDR3nt: TGTGCCAGCCGCCACCCAGCGGGAGACGAGCAGTACTTC; CDR3aa: CASRHPAGDEQYF
d_gene: TRBD2; abundance: once; v_gene: TRBV3-1/TRBV3-2; j_gene: TRBJ2-1; CDR3nt: TGTGCCAGCAGCCAAGTGGCGGGAGGGCCCTACAATGAGCAGTTCTTC; CDR3aa: CASSQVAGGPYNEQFF
d_gene: .; abundance: once; v_gene: TRBV28; j_gene: TRBJ1-5; CDR3nt: TGTGCCAGCAGTAGCGACAGTAGCAATCAGCCCCAGCATTTT; CDR3aa: CASSSDSSNQPQHF
d_gene: TRBD1; abundance: .; v_gene: TRBV27; j_gene: TRBJ2-6; CDR3nt: TGTGCCACCACAAGGACAGGGACCGGGGCCAACGTCCTGACTTTC; CDR3aa: CATTRTGTGANVLTF
d_gene: .; abundance: few; v_gene: TRBV18; j_gene: TRBJ2-2; CDR3nt: TGTGCCAGCTCCAGGGAAACCGGGGAGCTGTTTTTT; CDR3aa: CASSRETGELFF
d_gene: .; abundance: .; v_gene: TRBV9; j_gene: TRBJ2-2; CDR3nt: TGTGCCAGCAGCGTAGCAGGGTACACCGGGGAGCTGTTTTTT; CDR3aa: CASSVAGYTGELFF
d_gene: TRBD1; abundance: .; v_gene: TRBV6-2/TRBV6-3; j_gene: TRBJ1-5; CDR3nt: TGTGCCAGCAGTCGCTACAGGGGGGGGTCCCAATTCGGGCCCCAGCATTTT; CDR3aa: CASSRYRGGSQFGPQHF
d_gene: .; abundance: few; v_gene: TRBV4-1; j_gene: TRBJ1-3; CDR3nt: TGCGCCAGCAGTTTCTACAGGGAATCAGGAAACACCATATATTTT; CDR3aa: CASSFYRESGNTIYF
d_gene: .; abundance: .; v_gene: TRBV6-4; j_gene: TRBJ2-2; CDR3nt: TGTGCCAGCAGTGACTCGATGGGCAGAACCACCGGGGAGCTGTTTTTT; CDR3aa: CASSDSMGRTTGELFF
d_gene: .; abundance: .; v_gene: TRBV7-2; j_gene: TRBJ2-6; CDR3nt: TGTGCCAGCAGCACGCAGGGAGGAGGGGCCAACGTCCTGACTTTC; CDR3aa: CASSTQGGGANVLTF
d_gene: .; abundance: .; v_gene: TRBV6-6; j_gene: TRBJ2-7; CDR3nt: TGTGCCAGCAGTTCCAGCGCTTTCTACGAGCAGTACTTC; CDR3aa: CASSSSAFYEQYF
d_gene: .; abundance: .; v_gene: TRBV2; j_gene: TRBJ2-3; CDR3nt: TGTGCCAGCAGTGTGAGCGGTAGCACAGATACGCAGTATTTT; CDR3aa: CASSVSGSTDTQYF
d_gene: TRBD2; abundance: many; v_gene: TRBV6-5; j_gene: TRBJ2-1; CDR3nt: TGTGCCAGCAGCTCGCTAGCGGGAGAATACAATGAGCAGTTCTTC; CDR3aa: CASSSLAGEYNEQFF
d_gene: .; abundance: .; v_gene: TRBV5-1; j_gene: TRBJ2-3; CDR3nt: TGCGCCAGCAGCCCAGGGCGAGATACGCAGTATTTT; CDR3aa: CASSPGRDTQYF
d_gene: .; abundance: .; v_gene: TRBV6-5; j_gene: TRBJ1-3; CDR3nt: TGTGCCAGCAGTTCCAGGGGAGATGGAAACACCATATATTTT; CDR3aa: CASSSRGDGNTIYF
d_gene: .; abundance: .; v_gene: TRBV7-2; j_gene: TRBJ2-1; CDR3nt: TGTGCCAGCAGCTTAGCGGGACAAGAATACAATGAGCAGTTCTTC; CDR3aa: CASSLAGQEYNEQFF
d_gene: .; abundance: .; v_gene: TRBV6-2/TRBV6-3; j_gene: TRBJ2-3; CDR3nt: TGTGCCAGCAGTTACTCGCCGCAGCGGGTCCTCACAGATACGCAGTATTTT; CDR3aa: CASSYSPQRVLTDTQYF
d_gene: TRBD1; abundance: .; v_gene: TRBV3-1/TRBV3-2; j_gene: TRBJ1-4; CDR3nt: TGTGCCAGCAGCACCGGGACAGGGGTGGGAGAAAAACTGTTTTTT; CDR3aa: CASSTGTGVGEKLFF
d_gene: .; abundance: .; v_gene: TRBV4-1; j_gene: TRBJ1-5; CDR3nt: TGCGCCAGCAGCCCCACAGGGTTAGCAGGGCCCCAGCATTTT; CDR3aa: CASSPTGLAGPQHF
d_gene: .; abundance: .; v_gene: TRBV4-1; j_gene: TRBJ1-2; CDR3nt: TGCGCCAGCAGCCAAGATCTGATCAGGGGTGACGGCTACACCTTC; CDR3aa: CASSQDLIRGDGYTF
d_gene: .; abundance: .; v_gene: TRBV27; j_gene: TRBJ2-3; CDR3nt: TGTGCCAGCACCCGGACAGATCCTAGCACAGATACGCAGTATTTT; CDR3aa: CASTRTDPSTDTQYF
d_gene: .; abundance: few; v_gene: TRBV27; j_gene: TRBJ2-5; CDR3nt: TGTGCCAGCAGTCTAAGTGCAGGGCTCCTTGAGACCCAGTACTTC; CDR3aa: CASSLSAGLLETQYF